These T cell receptor beta chains were read from a single sample in a study of blood T cell repertoires in COVID-19. Clones were read by immunoSEQ multiplex PCR, and TCRdb kept only the in-frame ones, dropping some. The data show about 140,000 clones, about 86% seen once. The sample consisted of peripheral blood. The receptors were gathered from a woman aged 60-70 years with acute or convalescent COVID-19. CDR3s include the opening cysteine and the closing phenylalanine or tryptophan. A D gene is named only where the DNA matches it firmly. For some rows the clone size is stated as once, few or many, or as a class when expanded; others skip it.

j_call,clone_size,v_call,d_call,cdr3_nt,cdr3_aa
TRBJ1-5,-,TRBV5-6,-,TGTGCCAGCGGAGTGGGGGGGGATCAGCCCCAGCATTTT,CASGVGGDQPQHF
TRBJ1-3,once,TRBV5-5,TRBD1,TGTGCCAGCAGCTTGGACAGGGGGACTGGAAACACCATATATTTT,CASSLDRGTGNTIYF
TRBJ1-6,-,TRBV9,-,TGTGCCAGCAGCGCCACGGGGGTAGGCAATTCACCCCTCCACTTT,CASSATGVGNSPLHF
TRBJ1-2,-,TRBV7-9,-,TGTGCCAGCAGCCCGGGTCGACCGGGCTATGGCTACACCTTC,CASSPGRPGYGYTF
TRBJ2-3,-,TRBV30,-,TGTGCCTGGAAAACAGGTTCTAGCGCTAGCACAGATACGCAGTATTTT,CAWKTGSSASTDTQYF
TRBJ1-2,-,TRBV7-2,TRBD1,TGTGCCAGCAGCTGGGACAGGGCTCTCTATGGCTACACCTTC,CASSWDRALYGYTF
TRBJ1-5,few,TRBV28,TRBD1,TGTGCCAGCCAAACCGGGACAGGGGGCCGGCAGCCCCAGCATTTT,CASQTGTGGRQPQHF
TRBJ2-6,-,TRBV7-3,-,TGTGCCAGCAGCTTAAAGGGGTCCCCTGGGGCCAACGTCCTGACTTTC,CASSLKGSPGANVLTF
TRBJ2-7,-,TRBV19,-,TGTGCCAGTAGTTACCCAGGGACCTACGAGCAGTACTTC,CASSYPGTYEQYF
TRBJ1-6,-,TRBV19,TRBD1,TGTGCCAGCTCACATGACAGGGGCGGTAATTCACCCCTCCACTTT,CASSHDRGGNSPLHF
TRBJ2-1,-,TRBV9,-,TGTGCCAGCAGCGTCGGGAACACCTACAATGAGCAGTTCTTC,CASSVGNTYNEQFF
TRBJ2-7,once,TRBV4-2,TRBD2,TGTGCCAGCAAGGGACTAGCGGGGTGTTGGCGGTACTTC,CASKGLAGCWRYF
TRBJ1-2,-,TRBV6-5,TRBD1,TGTGCCAGCAGTTACTCCGGGACAGTTGGCTACACCTTC,CASSYSGTVGYTF
TRBJ2-1,-,TRBV7-9,TRBD1,TGTGCCAGCAGCTCCGACAGGGCACATAACAATGAGCAGTTCTTC,CASSSDRAHNNEQFF
TRBJ2-4,-,TRBV27,TRBD1,TGTGCCAGCAGTTTAAGGGACAGAGGGAACATTCAGTACTTC,CASSLRDRGNIQYF
TRBJ1-6,-,TRBV11-3,-,TGTGCCAGCAGCTTAGTCAGGAATTCACCCCTCCACTTT,CASSLVRNSPLHF
TRBJ1-2,-,TRBV7-8,-,TGTGCCAGCAGCCCCCCCGGACTCTATGGCTACACCTTC,CASSPPGLYGYTF
TRBJ1-3,-,TRBV18,-,TGTGCCAGCTCCGACCGCGGCTCTGGAAACACCATATATTTT,CASSDRGSGNTIYF
TRBJ2-2,-,TRBV19,TRBD1,TGTGCCAGTAGTACCACATCCGGGACAGGGGCGACCGGGGAGCTGTTTTTT,CASSTTSGTGATGELFF
TRBJ2-7,once,TRBV11-2,-,TGTGCCAGCAGCCCCCGGAGCAGGGCGGGGTACTCCTACGAGCAGTACTTC,CASSPRSRAGYSYEQYF
TRBJ1-1,few,TRBV5-8,-,TGTGCCAGCAGCTGGGGGCCGGGCCAGCAGAACACTGAAGCTTTCTTT,CASSWGPGQQNTEAFF
TRBJ2-7,once,TRBV5-1,TRBD1,TGCGCCAGCAGCCCGACAGGGATGCCCTACGAGCAGTACTTC,CASSPTGMPYEQYF
TRBJ2-2,-,TRBV10-1,-,TGCGCCAGCAGTCACAGGTCTTATTGGGACACCGGGGAGCTGTTTTTT,CASSHRSYWDTGELFF
TRBJ1-3,-,TRBV4-1,-,TGCGCCAGCAGCCAAGTGGACATGGGTTTTGTAAACACCATATATTTT,CASSQVDMGFVNTIYF
TRBJ2-7,-,TRBV27,TRBD1,TGTGCCAGCAGTCCCGACCCGCCCGGGACAGGGGCCCTCGAGCAGTACTTC,CASSPDPPGTGALEQYF
TRBJ2-5,once,TRBV28,-,TGTGCCAGCAAGGGAGACCAAGAGACCCAGTACTTC,CASKGDQETQYF
TRBJ2-1,-,TRBV25-1,-,TGTGCCAGCAGGGACACGGGGGGCGAGCAGTTCTTC,CASRDTGGEQFF
TRBJ2-7,-,TRBV15,TRBD2,TGTGCCACCAGCAGAGATCCCCCGGGGGGGAGCTCCTACGAGCAGTACTTC,CATSRDPPGGSSYEQYF
TRBJ2-2,-,TRBV3-1/TRBV3-2,-,TGTGCCAGCAGCCCCAAGGGGCGGGGCGGGGAGCTGTTTTTT,CASSPKGRGGELFF
TRBJ2-3,-,TRBV3-1/TRBV3-2,TRBD2,TGTGCCACTGGACTAGCGAGCTCGTATACGCAGTATTTT,CATGLASSYTQYF
TRBJ1-1,-,TRBV19,-,TGTGCCAGTAGTCCCCCGCAGGCGAACACTGAAGCTTTCTTT,CASSPPQANTEAFF
TRBJ2-5,once,TRBV29-1,-,TGCAGCGTTGGGGGCAGGGGTTCTCAAGAGACCCAGTACTTC,CSVGGRGSQETQYF
TRBJ2-5,-,TRBV5-1,TRBD1,TGCGCCAGCAGCTGGGGACAGAGAGAGACCCAGTACTTC,CASSWGQRETQYF
TRBJ1-4,-,TRBV9,TRBD1,TGTGCCAGCAGCGTCGCAGGGGGGAATAATGAAAAACTGTTTTTT,CASSVAGGNNEKLFF
TRBJ1-5,-,TRBV9,TRBD1,TGTGCCAGCAGCGGCGGACAGGGCAATCAGCCCCAGCATTTT,CASSGGQGNQPQHF
TRBJ2-5,-,TRBV30,-,TGTGCCTGGAGTGCGGTAGGGGTTTCGGAGACCCAGTACTTC,CAWSAVGVSETQYF